One T cell receptor (beta chain) is described in this entry. Antigen unknown. This entry comes from a study of cytomegalovirus exposure and HLA in healthy donors. PCR amplification relied on 60 Vbeta primers (plus 13 Jbeta primers). The repertoire was sequenced with immunoSEQ multiplex PCR; TCRdb's copy has only in-frame clones and lacks some. The sample lists approximately 120,000 clones, about 80% occurring once. The study, taken as a whole, reports: Association with HLA alleles at 0.05 false discovery rate was found for roughly 17,000 TCR beta sequences in a later analysis.

Between the trimmed V and J ends, which lost 4 bases and 0 bases, there was a span of 22 bases. CDR1 is SGHRS and CDR2 is YFSETQ in the germline V gene. CDR3 size: 18 residues. Healthy bone marrow donors made up the cohort. The sequencing sample was made of PBMCs. This receptor was obtained from a man younger than 45 in good health and CMV-seropositive. This chain connects TRBV5-1 to TRBJ1-1, with a weak D call TRBD1 (5 bases). CDR3 sequence (DNA): TGCGCCAGCAGCCTGGGGGGTTGGACGGGGATTATGAACACTGAAGCTTTCTTT. It is translated as CASSLGGWTGIMNTEAFF.